The 3 T cell receptor beta chains presented below share a single source sample, sequenced in a study of cytomegalovirus exposure and HLA in healthy donors (dated by TCRdb to 2017 to 2019). The library was produced with the immunoSEQ multiplex PCR assay. A mixture of 60 forward primers for TCR Vbeta segments and 13 reverse primers for TCR Jbeta segments was used in the multiplex PCR. This is the immuneACCESS table as TCRdb keeps it, with only in-frame sequences that have V and J called. A part of the clones is gone; compared with another copy, unresolved V genes explain less than half, and the rest is unexplained. The sample table holds some 150,000 clones, of which 60% to 85% were seen once. The top ten clones comprise 1.1% to 1.5% of the sample. Sequenced material: PBMCs. The receptor set was obtained from a woman aged 35 to 49 in good health and CMV-seronegative.

This chain joins TRBV10-1 and TRBJ1-6; weak D call: TRBD1 (6 bases). Germline CDR1 WNHNN, CDR2 SYGVQD (reference sequence). CDR3 size: 14 residues. Trimming removed 5 bases at V and 7 bases at J, with 12 bases between. CDR3: CASSPTGANSPLHF. The CDR3 DNA reads as TGCGCCAGCAGTCCGACAGGAGCAAATTCACCCCTCCACTTT.

The chain recombines TRBV25-1 with TRBJ1-4; D unresolved. The CDR3 is 15 residues long. Per germline, CDR1 MGHDK and CDR2 SYGVNS. V was clipped by 2 bases and J by 8 bases, with 15 bases between them. The CDR3 region has the DNA TGTGCCAGCAGTGAAGAAGTGACCGACTTGGAAAAACTGTTTTTT. Encoded protein: CASSEEVTDLEKLFF.

The chain has TRBV5-1 and TRBJ1-1, with TRBD1 identical over 8 bases. Per germline, CDR1 SGHRS and CDR2 YFSETQ. V lost 2 bases to trimming and J lost 2 bases; unmatched junction nucleotides: 5. CDR3 length equals 15 residues. CDR3 protein: CASSFPTGENTEAFF. The CDR3 nucleotides are TGCGCCAGCAGCTTCCCGACAGGGGAAAACACTGAAGCTTTCTTT.